In its sample, the clone carrying this T cell receptor (beta chain) was seen once. In the authors' methods: Amplification with reference gene primers provided the estimates of nucleated cell counts. Sequencing used immunoSEQ multiplex PCR; TCRdb keeps in-frame clones, though not all of them. The V and J calls and clone size come from that table; D and trimming were worked out from the DNA. The sample comprises about 150,000 clones, roughly 87% of which are singletons, and approximately 0.98% rests with the top ten. V shed 5 bases and J 5 bases; nucleotides not matched to a gene: 7. CDR1 is SGHTA, CDR2 FQGTGA, per germline. There are 16 residues in the CDR3. The sample originates from a study of blood T cell repertoires in COVID-19.

Source material: peripheral blood. This TCR was recovered from a woman between 45 and 60 years old with acute or convalescent COVID-19. This chain links TRBV7-3 with TRBJ2-3; 13 bases fit TRBD2. The chain's CDR3 is CASSRGLAGAGDTQYF. Written as DNA, the CDR3 is TGTGCCAGCAGCCGAGGACTAGCGGGAGCGGGAGATACGCAGTATTTT.